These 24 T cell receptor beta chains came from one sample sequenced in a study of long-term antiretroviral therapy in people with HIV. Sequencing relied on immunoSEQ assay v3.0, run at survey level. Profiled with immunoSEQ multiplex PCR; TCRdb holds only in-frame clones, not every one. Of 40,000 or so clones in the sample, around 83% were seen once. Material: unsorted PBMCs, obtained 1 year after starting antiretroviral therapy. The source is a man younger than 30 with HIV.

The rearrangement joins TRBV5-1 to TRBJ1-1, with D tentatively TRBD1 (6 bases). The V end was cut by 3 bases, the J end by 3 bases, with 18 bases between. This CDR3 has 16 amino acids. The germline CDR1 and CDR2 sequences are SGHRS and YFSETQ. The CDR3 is CASSSPRGQHYTEAFF. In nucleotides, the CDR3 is TGCGCCAGCAGCTCTCCCCGAGGACAGCACTACACTGAAGCTTTCTTT.

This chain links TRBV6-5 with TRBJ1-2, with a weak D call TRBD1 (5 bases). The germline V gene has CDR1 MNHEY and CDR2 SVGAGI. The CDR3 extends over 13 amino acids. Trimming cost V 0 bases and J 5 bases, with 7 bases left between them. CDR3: CASSYSAGYGYTF. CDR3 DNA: TGTGCCAGCAGTTACTCGGCAGGGTATGGCTACACCTTC.

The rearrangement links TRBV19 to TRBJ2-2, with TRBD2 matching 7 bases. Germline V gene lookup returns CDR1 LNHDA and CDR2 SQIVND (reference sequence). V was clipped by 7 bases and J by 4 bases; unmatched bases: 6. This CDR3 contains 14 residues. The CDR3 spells CASTPGGFTGELFF. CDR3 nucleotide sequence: TGTGCCAGTACCCCGGGAGGTTTCACCGGGGAGCTGTTTTTT.

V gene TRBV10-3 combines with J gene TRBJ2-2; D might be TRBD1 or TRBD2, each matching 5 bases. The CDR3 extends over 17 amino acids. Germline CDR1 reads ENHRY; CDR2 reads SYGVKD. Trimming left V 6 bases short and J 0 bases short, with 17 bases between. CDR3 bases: TGTGCCATCAGGTCCGCGGGCAGGGACGCGAACACCGGGGAGCTGTTTTTT. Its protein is CAIRSAGRDANTGELFF.

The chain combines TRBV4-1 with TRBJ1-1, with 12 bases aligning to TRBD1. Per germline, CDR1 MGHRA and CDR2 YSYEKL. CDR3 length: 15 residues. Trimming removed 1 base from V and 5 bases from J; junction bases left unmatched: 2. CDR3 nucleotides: TGCGCCAGCAGCCAAGTGGGACAGGGGGCGACTGAAGCTTTCTTT. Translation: CASSQVGQGATEAFF.

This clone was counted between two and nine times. Here the CDR3 reads CASSPSSGTGELFF. CDR3 bases: TGTGCCAGTAGTCCCTCATCGGGAACCGGGGAGCTGTTTTTT. J is TRBJ2-2 and V is TRBV19, with a possible D match to TRBD2 (5 bases). The germline gives CDR1 LNHDA, CDR2 SQIVND (reference sequence). This CDR3 comprises 14 residues. V was pared by 5 bases and J by 5 bases, with 12 bases between.

CDR3 sequence (DNA): TGTGCCAGCAGCTTGGGCGTTACATCGAGCTCTGGAAACACCATATATTTT. As protein: CASSLGVTSSSGNTIYF. V usage is TRBV7-6 and J usage is TRBJ1-3; D uncertain. This CDR3 has 17 residues. CDR1 is SGHVS and CDR2 is FNYEAQ in the germline V gene. The V end lost 3 bases, the J end lost 0 bases, and 15 bases lay between the germline ends.

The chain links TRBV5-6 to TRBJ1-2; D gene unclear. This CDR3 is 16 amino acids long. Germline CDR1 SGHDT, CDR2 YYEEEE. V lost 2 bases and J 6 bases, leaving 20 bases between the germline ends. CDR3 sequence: CASSFHPMGRSDGYTF. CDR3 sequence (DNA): TGTGCCAGCAGCTTTCACCCGATGGGCAGGAGCGATGGCTACACCTTC.

In nucleotides, the CDR3 is TGTGCCAGCAGCGTAGCGTATCGTGGGACTGAAGCTTTCTTT. Encoded protein: CASSVAYRGTEAFF. The chain couples TRBV9 to TRBJ1-1; unclear D gene. V dropped 0 bases and J dropped 5 bases, with 11 bases sitting between them. The germline gives CDR1 SGDLS, CDR2 YYNGEE. The CDR3 covers 14 residues. Full variable domain (rest looked up from reference TRBV9 and TRBJ1-1): DSGVTQTPKHLITATGQRVTLRCSPRSGDLSVYWYQQSLDQGLQFLIQYYNGEERAKGNILERFSAQQFPDLHSELNLSSLELGDSALYFCASSVAYRGTEAFFGQGTRLTVV.

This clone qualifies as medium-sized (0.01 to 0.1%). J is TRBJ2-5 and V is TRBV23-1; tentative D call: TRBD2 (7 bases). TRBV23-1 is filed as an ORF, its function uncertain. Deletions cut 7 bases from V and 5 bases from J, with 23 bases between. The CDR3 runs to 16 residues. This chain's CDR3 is CASISGHAGAFETQYF. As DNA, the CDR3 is TGCGCCAGCATCTCGGGACATGCGGGAGCGTTTGAGACCCAGTACTTC.

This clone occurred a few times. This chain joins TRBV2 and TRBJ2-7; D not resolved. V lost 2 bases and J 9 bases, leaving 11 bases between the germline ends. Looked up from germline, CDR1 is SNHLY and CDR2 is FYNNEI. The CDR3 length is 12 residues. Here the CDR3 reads CASSELGLGQYF. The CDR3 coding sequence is TGTGCCAGCAGTGAACTGGGTTTGGGGCAGTACTTC.

CDR3 amino acids: CASSIDSSLAGEQYF. In DNA, the CDR3 is TGTGCCAGTAGTATAGATAGTTCACTAGCGGGCGAGCAGTACTTC. The V gene is TRBV19, the J gene TRBJ2-7; 9 bases are shared with TRBD2. CDR1 is LNHDA, CDR2 SQIVND, per germline (reference sequence). The CDR3 sequence is 15 residues long. V dropped 0 bases and J dropped 6; count of bases not matched to a gene: 6. The whole variable domain, remainder taken from reference TRBV19 and TRBJ2-7, is DGGITQSPKYLFRKEGQNVTLSCEQNLNHDAMYWYRQDPGQGLRLIYYSQIVNDFQKGDIAEGYSVSREKKESFPLTVTSAQKNPTAFYLCASSIDSSLAGEQYFGPGTRLTVT.

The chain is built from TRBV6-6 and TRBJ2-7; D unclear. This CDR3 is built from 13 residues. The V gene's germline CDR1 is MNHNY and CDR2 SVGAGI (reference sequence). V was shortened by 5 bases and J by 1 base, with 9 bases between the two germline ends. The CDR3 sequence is CASSRLVSYEQYF. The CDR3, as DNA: TGTGCCAGCAGTCGGCTGGTTTCCTACGAGCAGTACTTC.

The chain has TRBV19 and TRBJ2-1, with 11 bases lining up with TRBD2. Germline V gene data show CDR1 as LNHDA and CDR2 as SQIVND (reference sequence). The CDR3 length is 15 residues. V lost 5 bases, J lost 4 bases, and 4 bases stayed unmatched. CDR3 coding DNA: TGTGCCAGTAGTCAGACTAGCGGGGAATACAATGAGCAGTTCTTC. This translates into CASSQTSGEYNEQFF. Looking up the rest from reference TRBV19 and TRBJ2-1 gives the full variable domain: DGGITQSPKYLFRKEGQNVTLSCEQNLNHDAMYWYRQDPGQGLRLIYYSQIVNDFQKGDIAEGYSVSREKKESFPLTVTSAQKNPTAFYLCASSQTSGEYNEQFFGPGTRLTVL.

CDR3: CASSVNRDTISGSQYF. CDR3 sequence (DNA): TGCGCCAGCAGCGTGAACCGGGACACCATATCAGGGTCCCAGTACTTC. The chain uses TRBV5-1 and TRBJ2-5, with D perhaps TRBD1 (6 bases). V gave up 4 bases and J gave up 9 bases, with 25 bases separating them. Germline CDR1 and CDR2: SGHRS and YFSETQ. CDR3 length: 16 residues.

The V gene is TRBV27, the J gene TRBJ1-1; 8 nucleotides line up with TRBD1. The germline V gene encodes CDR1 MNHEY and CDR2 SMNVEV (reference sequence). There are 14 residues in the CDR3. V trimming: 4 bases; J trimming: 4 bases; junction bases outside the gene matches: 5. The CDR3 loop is CASSSGQGLTEAFF. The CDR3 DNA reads TGTGCCAGCAGTTCTGGACAGGGCCTCACTGAAGCTTTCTTT.

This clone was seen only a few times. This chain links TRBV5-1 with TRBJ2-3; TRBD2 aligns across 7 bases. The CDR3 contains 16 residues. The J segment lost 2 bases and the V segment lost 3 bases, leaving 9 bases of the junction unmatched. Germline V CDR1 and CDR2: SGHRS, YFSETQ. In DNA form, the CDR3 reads TGCGCCAGCAGCTCCCGGGGGGAGGTGAACACAGATACGCAGTATTTT. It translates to CASSSRGEVNTDTQYF. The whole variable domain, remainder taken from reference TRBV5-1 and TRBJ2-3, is KAGVTQTPRYLIKTRGQQVTLSCSPISGHRSVSWYQQTPGQGLQFLFEYFSETQRNKGNFPGRFSGRQFSNSRSEMNVSTLELGDSALYLCASSSRGEVNTDTQYFGPGTRLTVL.

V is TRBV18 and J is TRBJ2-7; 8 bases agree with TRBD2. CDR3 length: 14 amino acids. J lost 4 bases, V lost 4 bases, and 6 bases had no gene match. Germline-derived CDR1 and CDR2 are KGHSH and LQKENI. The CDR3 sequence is CASSHGRASYEQYF. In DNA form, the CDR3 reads TGTGCCAGCTCACACGGGAGGGCCAGTTACGAGCAGTACTTC.

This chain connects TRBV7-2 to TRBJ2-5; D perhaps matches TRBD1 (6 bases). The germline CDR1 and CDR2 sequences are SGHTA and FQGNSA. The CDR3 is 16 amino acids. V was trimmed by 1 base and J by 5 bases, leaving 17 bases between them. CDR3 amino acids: CASSLGPRGQGETQYF. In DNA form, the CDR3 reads TGTGCCAGCAGCTTAGGACCCCGGGGACAAGGGGAGACCCAGTACTTC.

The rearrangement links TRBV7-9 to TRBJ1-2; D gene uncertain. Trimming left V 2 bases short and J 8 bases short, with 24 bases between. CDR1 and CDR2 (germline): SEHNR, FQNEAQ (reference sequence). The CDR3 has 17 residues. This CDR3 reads CASSLKIPVQEKGGYTF. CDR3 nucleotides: TGTGCCAGCAGCTTAAAGATCCCTGTGCAGGAAAAAGGAGGCTACACCTTC.

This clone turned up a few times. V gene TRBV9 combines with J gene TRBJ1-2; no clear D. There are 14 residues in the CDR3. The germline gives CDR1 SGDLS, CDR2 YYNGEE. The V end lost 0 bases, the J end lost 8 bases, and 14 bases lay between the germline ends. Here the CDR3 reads CASSVGSGQRGYTF. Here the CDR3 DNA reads TGTGCCAGCAGCGTAGGTTCAGGCCAGAGGGGCTACACCTTC.

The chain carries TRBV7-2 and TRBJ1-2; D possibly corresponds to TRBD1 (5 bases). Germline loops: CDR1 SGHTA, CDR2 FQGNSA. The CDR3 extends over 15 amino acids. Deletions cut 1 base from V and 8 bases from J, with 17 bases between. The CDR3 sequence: CASSLVRVSTGGYTF. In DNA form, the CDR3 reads TGTGCCAGCAGCTTAGTCAGGGTCTCTACGGGGGGCTACACCTTC.

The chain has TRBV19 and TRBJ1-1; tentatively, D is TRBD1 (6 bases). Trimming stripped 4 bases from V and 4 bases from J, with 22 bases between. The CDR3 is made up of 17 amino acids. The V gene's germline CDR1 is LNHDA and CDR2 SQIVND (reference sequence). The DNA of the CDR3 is TGTGCCAGTAGTACCAACAGATGGCAGGGGCGCGGCACTGAAGCTTTCTTT. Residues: CASSTNRWQGRGTEAFF.

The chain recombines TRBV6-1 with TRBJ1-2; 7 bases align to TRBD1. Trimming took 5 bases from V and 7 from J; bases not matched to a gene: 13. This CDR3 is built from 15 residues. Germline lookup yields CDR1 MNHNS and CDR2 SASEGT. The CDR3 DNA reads TGTGCCAGCAGTACAACAGGGGACTTTATAAGTGGCTACACCTTC. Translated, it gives CASSTTGDFISGYTF.